This section outlines one T cell receptor (beta chain) sequence together with its context. Its antigen is unidentified. These data are taken from a study of CXCR3-negative and CXCR3-positive naive CD8 T cells. The study's findings and limits: Memory cells differed in TRBV-TRBJ usage, but naive CXCR3-negative and CXCR3-positive cells had similar usage. Compared with CXCR3-negative naive cells, CXCR3-positive naive cells showed more hydrophobic TRB CDR3s. Both naive subsets carried similar amounts of surface CD5, so TCR strength was inferred from TRB CDR3 properties.

Naive CD8+ T cells were CD45RO-CCR7+CD27+CD95-. CDR1 LNHNV and CDR2 YYDKDF come from the germline V gene (reference sequence). This CDR3 comprises 14 residues. cDNA libraries for TRB were generated by 5' RACE incorporating UMI labels. From the 5' RACE reads, TCRdb lists one entry per CDR3 protein and no DNA. This sample's table has fewer than 90,000 distinct CDR3 sequences. Specimen: naive CXCR3+ CD8+ T cells from blood. As to subset: CD45RO-CCR7+CD27+CD95- naive CD8+ T cells expressing CXCR3 (TNR3+). This chain joins TRBV15 and TRBJ2-4; the D call of TRBD1 rests on TCRdb alone, since no DNA is present to check it. The clonotype originates from a human donor in good health. Some clones in this sample may be carry-over from other donors' samples. CDR3 loop: CATSSRDRENIQYF.